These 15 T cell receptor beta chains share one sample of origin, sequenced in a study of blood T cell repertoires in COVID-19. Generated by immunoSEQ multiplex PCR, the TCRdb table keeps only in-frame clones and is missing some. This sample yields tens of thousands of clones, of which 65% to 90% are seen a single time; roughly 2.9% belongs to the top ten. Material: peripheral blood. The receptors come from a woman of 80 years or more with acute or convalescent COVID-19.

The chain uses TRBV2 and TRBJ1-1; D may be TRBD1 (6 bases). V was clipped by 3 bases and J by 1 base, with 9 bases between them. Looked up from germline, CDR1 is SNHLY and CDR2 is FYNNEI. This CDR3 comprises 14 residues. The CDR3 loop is CASSDWGPNTEAFF. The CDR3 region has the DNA TGTGCCAGCAGTGACTGGGGGCCGAACACTGAAGCTTTCTTT.

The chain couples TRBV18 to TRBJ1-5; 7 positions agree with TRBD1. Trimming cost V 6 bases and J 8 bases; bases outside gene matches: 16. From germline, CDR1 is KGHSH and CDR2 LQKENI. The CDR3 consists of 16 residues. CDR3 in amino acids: CASSPPGTGASKPQHF. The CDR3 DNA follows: TGTGCCAGCTCTCCGCCCGGCACAGGGGCTTCGAAGCCCCAGCATTTT.

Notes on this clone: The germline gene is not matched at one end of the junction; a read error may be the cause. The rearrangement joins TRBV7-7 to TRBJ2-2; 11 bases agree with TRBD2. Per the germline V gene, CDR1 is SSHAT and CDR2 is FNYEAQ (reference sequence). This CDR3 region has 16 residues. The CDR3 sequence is CASSPGLADVTGELFF. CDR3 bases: TGTGCTAGCAGCCCGGGACTAGCGGATGTCACCGGGGAGCTGTTTTTT.

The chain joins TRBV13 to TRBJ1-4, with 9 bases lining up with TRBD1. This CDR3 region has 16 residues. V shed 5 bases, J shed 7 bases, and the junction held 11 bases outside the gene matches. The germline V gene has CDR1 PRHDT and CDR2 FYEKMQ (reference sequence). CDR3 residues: CASSRTGEISSEKLFF. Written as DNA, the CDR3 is TGTGCCAGCAGCCGGACAGGGGAGATTTCGAGTGAAAAACTGTTTTTT.

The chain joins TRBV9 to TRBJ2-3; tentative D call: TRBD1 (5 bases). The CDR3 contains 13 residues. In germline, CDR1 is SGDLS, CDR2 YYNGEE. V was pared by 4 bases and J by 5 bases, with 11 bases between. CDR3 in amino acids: CASSPRRGDTQYF. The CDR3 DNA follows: TGTGCCAGCAGCCCCAGAAGGGGAGATACGCAGTATTTT.

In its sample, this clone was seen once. CDR3 sequence reads: CASSLGQNQPQHF. CDR3 sequence (DNA): TGTGCCAGCAGTCTGGGACAAAATCAGCCCCAGCATTTT. The chain couples TRBV27 to TRBJ1-5; D may be TRBD1 (6 bases). V was pared by 5 bases and J by 4 bases, with 9 bases between. The V gene's germline CDR1 is MNHEY and CDR2 SMNVEV (reference sequence). The CDR3 is 13 residues long.

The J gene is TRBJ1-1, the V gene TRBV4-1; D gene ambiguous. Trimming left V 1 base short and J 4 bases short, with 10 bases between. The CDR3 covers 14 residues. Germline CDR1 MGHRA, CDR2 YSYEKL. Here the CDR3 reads CASSQGLRGTEAFF. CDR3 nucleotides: TGCGCCAGCAGCCAAGGCTTGCGGGGCACTGAAGCTTTCTTT.

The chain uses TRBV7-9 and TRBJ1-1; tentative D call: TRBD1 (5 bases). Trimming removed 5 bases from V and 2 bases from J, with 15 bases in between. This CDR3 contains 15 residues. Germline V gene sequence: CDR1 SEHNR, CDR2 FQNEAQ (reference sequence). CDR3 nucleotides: TGTGCCAGCAGCCTCTTAGACAGACCTAACACTGAAGCTTTCTTT. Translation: CASSLLDRPNTEAFF.

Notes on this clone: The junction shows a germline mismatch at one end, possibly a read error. In DNA, the CDR3 is TGTGCCAGCAGCCCGTCCCGGACAGCCCGGAGCTTC. Encoded protein: CASSPSRTARSF. J is TRBJ1-2 and V is TRBV14; possible D gene TRBD1, 6 bases. Germline V gene lookup returns CDR1 SGHDN and CDR2 FVKESK. The CDR3 covers 12 residues.

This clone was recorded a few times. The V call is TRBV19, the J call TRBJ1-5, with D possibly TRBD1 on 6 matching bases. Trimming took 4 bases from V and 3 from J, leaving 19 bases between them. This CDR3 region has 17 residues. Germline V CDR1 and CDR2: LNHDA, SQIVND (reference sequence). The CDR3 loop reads CASSTIDRPSPNQPQHF. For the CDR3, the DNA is TGTGCCAGTAGTACCATCGACAGGCCGAGCCCCAATCAGCCCCAGCATTTT.

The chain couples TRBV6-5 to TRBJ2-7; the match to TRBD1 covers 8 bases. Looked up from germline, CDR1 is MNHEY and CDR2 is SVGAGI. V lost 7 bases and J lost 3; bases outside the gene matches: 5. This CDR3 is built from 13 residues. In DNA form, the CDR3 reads TGTGCCAGCAACAGACAGGGGAACTACGAGCAGTACTTC. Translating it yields CASNRQGNYEQYF.

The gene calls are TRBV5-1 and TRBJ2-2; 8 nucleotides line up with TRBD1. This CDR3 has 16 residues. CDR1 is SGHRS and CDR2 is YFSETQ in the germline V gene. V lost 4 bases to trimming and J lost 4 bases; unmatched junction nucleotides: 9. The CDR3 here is CASSQPDRDLTGELFF. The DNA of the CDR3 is TGCGCCAGCAGCCAACCGGACAGGGACCTCACCGGGGAGCTGTTTTTT.

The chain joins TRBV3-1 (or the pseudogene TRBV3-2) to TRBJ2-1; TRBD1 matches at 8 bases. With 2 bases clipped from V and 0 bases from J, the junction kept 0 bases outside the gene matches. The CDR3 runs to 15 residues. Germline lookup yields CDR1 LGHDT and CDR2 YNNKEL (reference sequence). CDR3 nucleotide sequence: TGTGCCAGCAGCCAACAGGGGGCCTCCTACAATGAGCAGTTCTTC. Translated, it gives CASSQQGASYNEQFF.

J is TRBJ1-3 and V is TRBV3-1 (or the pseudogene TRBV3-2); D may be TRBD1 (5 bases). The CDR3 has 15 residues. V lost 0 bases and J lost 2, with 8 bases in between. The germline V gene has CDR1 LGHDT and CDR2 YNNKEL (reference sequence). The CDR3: CASSQDVRAGNTIYF. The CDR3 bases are TGTGCCAGCAGCCAAGATGTCAGGGCTGGAAACACCATATATTTT.

This CDR3 is CASSPSGDQETQYF. The CDR3 coding sequence is TGCGCCAGCAGCCCGTCGGGGGATCAAGAGACCCAGTACTTC. V usage is TRBV5-1 and J usage is TRBJ2-5; weak D call: TRBD2 (6 bases). V lost 4 bases and J 2 bases, leaving 12 bases between the germline ends. This CDR3 region has 14 residues. Per germline, CDR1 SGHRS and CDR2 YFSETQ.